Listed below are T cell receptor beta chains from one sample, sequenced in a study of blood T cells in healthy people across ages. One entry per CDR3 protein, called by TCRdb with MiXCR from the 5' RACE reads. The repertoire holds some 1,500,000 distinct CDR3 sequences, with around 40% as singletons. Sample: blood. Receptor source: a woman aged 18-29 years in good health. CDR3s include the opening cysteine and the closing phenylalanine or tryptophan. A D gene is named only where the DNA matches it firmly. The size of a clone is reported for some rows only, either as once, few or many, or as a class for expanded clones.

TRBV20-1	15	.	TRBD2	TRBJ2-1	CSARDRLAAYNEQFF	TGCAGTGCTAGAGATCGACTAGCGGCATACAATGAGCAGTTCTTC
TRBV2	15	.	TRBD1	TRBJ1-5	CASSGKDRAYQPQHF	TGTGCCAGCAGTGGGAAAGACAGGGCTTACCAGCCCCAGCATTTT
TRBV12-3/TRBV12-4	15	.	.	TRBJ1-5	CASSSLAGVRQPQHF	TGTGCCAGCAGCTCCCTGGCAGGGGTAAGACAGCCCCAGCATTTT
TRBV6-2/TRBV6-3	20	.	TRBD2	TRBJ2-1	CASSYTSIIRLAGVSNEQFF	TGTGCCAGCAGTTATACATCTATTATTCGACTAGCGGGAGTCTCCAATGAGCAGTTCTTC
TRBV20-1	15	.	TRBD2	TRBJ2-7	CSARPTGLRSYEQYF	TGCAGTGCTAGACCTACGGGACTACGTTCCTACGAGCAGTACTTC
TRBV12-3/TRBV12-4	14	.	TRBD1	TRBJ2-3	CASRRDRVRIAQYF	TGTGCCAGCAGGCGGGACAGGGTGCGCATTGCGCAGTATTTT
TRBV6-6	12	.	.	TRBJ2-7	CASSWGAGEQYF	TGTGCCAGCAGTTGGGGCGCGGGCGAGCAGTACTTC
TRBV9	18	.	TRBD1	TRBJ2-6	CASSVTGTGGSGANVLTF	TGTGCCAGCAGCGTAACCGGGACAGGGGGCTCTGGGGCCAACGTCCTGACTTTC
TRBV4-3	15	.	TRBD2	TRBJ2-7	CASSPQPGLAWEQYF	TGCGCCAGCAGCCCCCAACCGGGACTAGCGTGGGAGCAGTACTTC
TRBV6-2/TRBV6-3	14	.	.	TRBJ2-1	CASSDLDRFNEQFF	TGTGCCAGCAGCGACCTCGACAGGTTTAATGAGCAGTTCTTC
TRBV10-3	13	many	TRBD1	TRBJ1-2	CANSRDRTYGYTF	TGTGCCAACAGTCGGGACAGGACCTATGGCTACACCTTC
TRBV20-1	18	.	TRBD2	TRBJ2-7	CSARERTSGVPSYNEQYF	TGCAGTGCTAGAGAGAGGACTAGCGGGGTGCCCTCCTACAATGAGCAGTACTTC
TRBV10-3	15	.	TRBD2	TRBJ2-3	CAISSGLAGVVTQYF	TGTGCCATCAGTTCGGGACTAGCGGGAGTTGTGACGCAGTATTTT
TRBV7-2	15	.	.	TRBJ2-3	CASSSGVGETDTQYF	TGTGCCAGCAGTTCAGGTGTGGGGGAGACAGATACGCAGTATTTT
TRBV3-1	14	.	TRBD1	TRBJ2-4	CASSQVDRGNIQYF	TGTGCCAGCAGCCAAGTGGACAGGGGAAACATTCAGTACTTC
TRBV7-2	16	.	TRBD1	TRBJ1-5	CASSPIRTGPGQPQHF	TGTGCCAGCAGCCCAATCAGGACAGGGCCGGGTCAGCCCCAGCATTTT
TRBV27	13	few	TRBD1	TRBJ2-5	CASSPQGAFGQYF	TGTGCCAGCAGTCCACAGGGGGCCTTTGGCCAGTACTTC
TRBV28	12	many	.	TRBJ1-2	CASSLHPRGYTF	TGTGCCAGCAGTTTACATCCCCGGGGCTACACCTTC
TRBV4-1	16	few	.	TRBJ2-7	CASSQDMGQVRYEQYF	TGCGCCAGCAGCCAAGATATGGGGCAGGTGAGGTACGAGCAGTACTTC
TRBV10-3	16	few	.	TRBJ2-1	CAISESIGPVYNEQFF	TGTGCCATCAGTGAGTCGATAGGACCCGTATACAATGAGCAGTTCTTC
TRBV6-5	13	.	TRBD1	TRBJ2-4	CASRSTGEYIQYF	TGTGCCAGCAGGTCAACAGGGGAATACATTCAGTACTTC
TRBV7-2	15	.	TRBD2	TRBJ2-3	CASTPPGRATDTQYF	TGTGCCAGCACCCCACCCGGGAGGGCCACAGATACGCAGTATTTT
TRBV29-1	12	few	.	TRBJ2-1	CSVGQGINEQFF	TGCAGCGTTGGGCAGGGGATAAATGAGCAGTTCTTC
TRBV6-1	12	few	.	TRBJ2-3	CASRDVTDTQYF	TGTGCCAGCAGGGACGTCACAGATACGCAGTATTTT
TRBV7-2	14	.	.	TRBJ2-7	CAGSFRGTSREQYF	TGTGCCGGCAGCTTTCGAGGGACCTCCCGAGAGCAGTACTTC
TRBV12-3/TRBV12-4	16	.	TRBD2	TRBJ2-1	CASSSWTSGRIYEQFF	TGTGCCAGCAGTTCCTGGACTAGCGGGAGGATCTATGAGCAGTTCTTC
TRBV30	12	.	.	TRBJ1-2	CAFTYGSYGYTF	TGTGCCTTTACTTATGGTTCTTACGGCTACACCTTC
TRBV15	15	.	TRBD2	TRBJ2-1	CATAVSGGTYNEQFF	TGTGCCACCGCCGTTAGCGGGGGGACCTACAATGAGCAGTTCTTC
TRBV4-3	17	.	.	TRBJ2-3	CASSQSSVGSGADTQYF	TGCGCCAGCAGCCAGAGCTCCGTAGGTAGCGGCGCAGATACGCAGTATTTT
TRBV4-3	15	.	TRBD1	TRBJ1-1	CASSPSRRGVTEAFF	TGCGCCAGCAGCCCATCCCGCAGGGGGGTAACTGAAGCTTTCTTT
TRBV20-1	14	.	TRBD1	TRBJ1-5	CSARDFRTGPYQHF	TGCAGTGCTAGAGATTTTAGGACAGGCCCGTATCAGCATTTT
TRBV6-1	14	few	.	TRBJ2-3	CASSESLRTDTQYF	TGTGCCAGCAGTGAGTCCCTCCGCACAGATACGCAGTATTTT
TRBV4-1	18	few	TRBD2	TRBJ2-3	CASSQVTPEEREGPTQYF	TGCGCCAGCAGCCAAGTCACCCCCGAGGAGCGGGAGGGCCCTACGCAGTATTTT
TRBV7-9	16	.	TRBD2	TRBJ2-2	CASSAGGGKNTGELFF	TGTGCCAGCAGTGCCGGCGGGGGGAAGAACACCGGGGAGCTGTTTTTT
TRBV29-1	13	few	.	TRBJ2-3	CSVVGRTTDTQYF	TGCAGCGTTGTGGGGAGGACGACAGATACGCAGTATTTT
TRBV5-5	15	.	.	TRBJ2-2	CASSAAGQNTGELFF	TGTGCCAGCAGCGCGGCGGGACAGAACACCGGGGAGCTGTTTTTT
TRBV27	15	.	.	TRBJ2-5	CASSLRDRYQETQYF	TGTGCCAGCAGTTTGAGAGACAGGTACCAAGAGACCCAGTACTTC
TRBV4-1	19	.	TRBD1	TRBJ1-4	CASSQRRDRGLATNEKLFF	TGCGCCAGCAGCCAACGGAGGGACAGGGGGCTTGCAACTAATGAAAAACTGTTTTTT
TRBV9	16	few	.	TRBJ1-1	CASSVDQGTSGTEAFF	TGTGCCAGCAGCGTAGACCAGGGTACGTCGGGCACTGAAGCTTTCTTT
TRBV28	12	.	.	TRBJ2-1	CASSSTRGVMFF	TGTGCCAGCAGTTCCACCCGGGGCGTCATGTTCTTC
TRBV20-1	18	.	.	TRBJ1-1	CSARGPVRGTGMNTEAFF	TGCAGTGCTAGAGGCCCCGTTCGAGGGACGGGAATGAACACTGAAGCTTTCTTT
TRBV15	15	.	.	TRBJ2-3	CATSRGDWNTDTQYF	TGTGCCACCAGCAGAGGGGACTGGAACACAGATACGCAGTATTTT